Listed below are T cell receptor beta chains from one sample, sequenced in a study of blood T cell repertoires in COVID-19. Method: immunoSEQ multiplex PCR; TCRdb's copy keeps in-frame clones and lacks some. The data contain approximately 500,000 clones, 85% to 90% of them singletons. The sample was peripheral blood. The receptors here all came from a woman aged 45-59 years with COVID-19, enrolled during active disease. CDR3s include the opening cysteine and the closing phenylalanine or tryptophan. A D gene is named only where the DNA matches it firmly. The size of a clone is reported for some rows only, either as once, few or many, or as a class for expanded clones.

v_gene: TRBV19
j_gene: TRBJ2-3
abundance: NA
d_gene: TRBD2
CDR3aa: CATRWTSGGADTQYF
CDR3nt: TGTGCCACCCGTTGGACTAGCGGGGGGGCAGATACGCAGTATTTT

v_gene: TRBV4-1
j_gene: TRBJ2-3
abundance: NA
d_gene: TRBD1
CDR3aa: CASSRSRQGASTDTQYF
CDR3nt: TGCGCCAGCAGCCGATCCAGACAGGGGGCGAGCACAGATACGCAGTATTTT

v_gene: TRBV28
j_gene: TRBJ1-1
abundance: NA
d_gene: TRBD1
CDR3aa: CASSFRDRGVTEAFF
CDR3nt: TGTGCCAGCAGTTTCAGGGACAGGGGGGTCACTGAAGCTTTCTTT

v_gene: TRBV2
j_gene: TRBJ1-1
abundance: NA
d_gene: NA
CDR3aa: CASSSTGIAEAFF
CDR3nt: TGTGCCAGCAGCTCAACAGGGATAGCTGAAGCTTTCTTT

v_gene: TRBV5-1
j_gene: TRBJ1-2
abundance: NA
d_gene: NA
CDR3aa: CASSFSRDYGYTF
CDR3nt: TGCGCCAGCAGCTTTTCCCGGGACTATGGCTACACCTTC

v_gene: TRBV5-1
j_gene: TRBJ2-5
abundance: NA
d_gene: TRBD1
CDR3aa: CASSLRQGVETQYF
CDR3nt: TGCGCCAGCAGCTTGCGACAGGGGGTTGAGACCCAGTACTTC

v_gene: TRBV11-2
j_gene: TRBJ1-2
abundance: NA
d_gene: TRBD1
CDR3aa: CASSLGQGYNYGYTF
CDR3nt: TGTGCCAGCAGCTTAGGACAGGGCTATAACTATGGCTACACCTTC

v_gene: TRBV3-1/TRBV3-2
j_gene: TRBJ2-5
abundance: NA
d_gene: NA
CDR3aa: CASSPPPRGFGETQYF
CDR3nt: TGTGCCAGCAGCCCTCCTCCGCGAGGGTTCGGGGAGACCCAGTACTTC

v_gene: TRBV11-1
j_gene: TRBJ1-1
abundance: NA
d_gene: NA
CDR3aa: CASSWGVLNTEAFF
CDR3nt: TGTGCCAGCAGCTGGGGGGTTCTGAACACTGAAGCTTTCTTT

v_gene: TRBV19
j_gene: TRBJ1-2
abundance: NA
d_gene: TRBD1
CDR3aa: CASSTGTGVYGYTF
CDR3nt: TGTGCCAGTAGTACCGGGACAGGGGTCTATGGCTACACCTTC

v_gene: TRBV7-9
j_gene: TRBJ2-3
abundance: NA
d_gene: TRBD2
CDR3aa: CASSFPRGGQDTQYF
CDR3nt: TGTGCCAGCAGCTTCCCGCGGGGGGGCCAAGATACGCAGTATTTT

v_gene: TRBV5-1
j_gene: TRBJ1-4
abundance: NA
d_gene: NA
CDR3aa: CASTGDTTNEKLFF
CDR3nt: TGCGCCAGTACAGGAGATACAACTAATGAAAAACTGTTTTTT

v_gene: TRBV7-9
j_gene: TRBJ1-4
abundance: once
d_gene: NA
CDR3aa: CASSSGTSEKLFF
CDR3nt: TGTGCCAGCAGCTCAGGGACTTCAGAAAAACTGTTTTTT

v_gene: TRBV24-1
j_gene: TRBJ1-1
abundance: NA
d_gene: TRBD1
CDR3aa: CATSATGQGVTEAFF
CDR3nt: TGTGCCACCAGTGCCACAGGACAGGGTGTCACTGAAGCTTTCTTT

v_gene: TRBV2
j_gene: TRBJ1-6
abundance: once
d_gene: NA
CDR3aa: CASRWDGTAGNSPLHF
CDR3nt: TGTGCCAGCAGGTGGGACGGGACCGCGGGGAATTCACCCCTCCACTTT

v_gene: TRBV7-2
j_gene: TRBJ2-7
abundance: NA
d_gene: TRBD1
CDR3aa: CASSFSGTVSYEQYF
CDR3nt: TGTGCCAGCAGCTTTTCCGGGACAGTCTCCTACGAGCAGTACTTC

v_gene: TRBV6-5
j_gene: TRBJ1-1
abundance: NA
d_gene: NA
CDR3aa: CASEGRAPEAFF
CDR3nt: TGTGCCAGCGAAGGGAGGGCCCCTGAAGCTTTCTTT

v_gene: TRBV27
j_gene: TRBJ2-5
abundance: NA
d_gene: NA
CDR3aa: CATLDKGRETQYF
CDR3nt: TGTGCCACCCTTGACAAGGGGCGGGAGACCCAGTACTTC

v_gene: TRBV4-1
j_gene: TRBJ2-5
abundance: NA
d_gene: NA
CDR3aa: CASSQAGGSGETQYF
CDR3nt: TGCGCCAGCAGCCAAGCGGGGGGCTCTGGGGAGACCCAGTACTTC

v_gene: TRBV6-5
j_gene: TRBJ2-3
abundance: NA
d_gene: NA
CDR3aa: CASSPRQGSTDTQYF
CDR3nt: TGTGCCAGCAGCCCCCGGCAGGGAAGCACAGATACGCAGTATTTT

v_gene: TRBV19
j_gene: TRBJ1-2
abundance: NA
d_gene: NA
CDR3aa: CASSISELGGYTF
CDR3nt: TGTGCCAGTAGTATTTCCGAACTGGGCGGCTACACCTTC

v_gene: TRBV9
j_gene: TRBJ2-7
abundance: NA
d_gene: TRBD2
CDR3aa: CASSVKSGGPLEQYF
CDR3nt: TGTGCCAGCAGCGTAAAGAGCGGGGGACCCCTGGAGCAGTACTTC